The present T cell receptor (beta chain) was sequenced within a study of shared clonotypes between healthy human individuals. The protocol was immunoSEQ multiplex PCR, while the TCRdb copy is restricted to in-frame clones and leaves out a portion. The sample has 2.3 million or so clones, 85% to 95% seen once. The source of this sequence is a man aged 18 to 30 in good health. Some clones in this sample may be carry-over from other donors' samples. What was sequenced was naive CD4+ T cells from PBMCs. Subset indicated: CD45RA+ positively selected.

In nucleotides, the CDR3 is TGTGCCAGCAGCCTGGAAAGCACAGATACGCAGTATTTT. It codes for CASSLESTDTQYF. The chain links TRBV7-3 to TRBJ2-3; D not certain. The CDR3 has 13 amino acids. CDR1 and CDR2 (germline): SGHTA, FQGTGA. Trimming removed 5 bases from V and 0 bases from J, with 6 bases in between.